This entry features one TCR beta chain sequence. What this receptor recognizes is not known. No base quality information exists; no much larger clone differs at one position. Explained via the paper, the time point label denotes: about 28 days (+/-7) after the second vaccine dose. AZD1222 recipients with second doses at about 4 weeks or about 12 weeks were pooled, because spike-specific TCR depth and breadth did not differ between schedules. Vaccinee samples came from UK trials COV001 and COV002, including a single-blind randomized controlled phase 2/3 trial of AZD1222 (ChAdOx1 nCoV-19) in healthy adults. For TCRbeta chain sequencing, PBMC samples from trial participants were taken at day 0 and at day 28 after the second dose. The CDR3 spans 13 residues, from the cysteine through the phenylalanine. CDR3 DNA only is kept here, 39 bases in frame from base 1. The germline V gene (reference sequence) specifies GTSNPN as CDR1 and SVGIG as CDR2. The junction carries 9 bases between V and J, which are trimmed by 2 bases and 5 bases respectively.

This specimen comes from a study of T cell responses to AZD1222 COVID-19 vaccine (dated by TCRdb to the early 2020s). In the study overall: A total of under 250 trial participants underwent TCR sequencing, of whom 207 had received two doses of AZD1222 and about 25 had received two doses of the MenACWY control vaccine. Trial participants were enrolled by age into subgroups of 18-55, 56-69 and 70-plus years, and around 150, 28 and 57 TCR-sequenced participants, respectively, were included in these subgroups.

General findings and caveats noted by the study authors: Conclusions about previously exposed vaccinees are limited because only five or six AZD1222 recipients were SARS-CoV-2 seropositive at baseline. The vaccine-associated CD4 TCRs covered the entire spike protein, and the dominant responses fell in regions 160-218 and 743-854. Reportedly, almost half of the unique spike-specific TCRs recognized epitopes lying outside the regions that are mutated in the B.1.351 and B.1.1.7 variants. No day 14 peak-response samples were available, so repertoires were characterized only after the peak T cell response. Participants were mostly white British, with more females than males. The authors suggested clonal diversity may have been underestimated. After two AZD1222 doses, both the breadth and the depth of spike-specific TCRs were significantly higher than at day 0 and than in MenACWY recipients. The 56-69-year group was small, and its depth increase did not reach significance, likely because of low power.

The CDR3 regions of human TCRbeta chains were analyzed by immunosequencing. The authors processed their data as follows. TCRs in the repertoires were compared against a reference library of SARS-CoV-2-specific TCRs that had been generated with the MIRA antigen-specificity platform. Breadth was defined as the fraction of unique TCRs that were SARS-CoV-2-associated, and depth was defined as the fraction of total T cells that were SARS-CoV-2-associated. Using the MIRA data, each spike-specific TCR was assigned both to the spike region to which the TCR was reactive and to a CD4 or CD8 class. Log10-transformed breadth and depth values were compared by one-way ANOVA with Sidak's multiple comparisons tests. TCRdb provides this immuneACCESS table in a form limited to in-frame rearrangements. Some clones are lacking; in checked studies, under half of them reflect an unresolved V gene, and why the rest are absent is not known. V and J calls and clone size are those listed in that table; D and trimming were worked out from the DNA. This sample lists fewer than 150,000 clones; approximately 90% were detected once. 3.1% of the sample belongs to the ten largest clones.

The sequence came from an adult who received the AZD1222 COVID-19 vaccine. The material sequenced was peripheral blood, taken 28 days after the second AZD1222 dose. The rearrangement combines TRBV30 with TRBJ1-4, with the identity of the D gene unclear. The DNA sequence is as follows: TGTGCCTGGAGTACTCTTTTCAATGAAAAACTGTTTTTT. Translated, this gives CAWSTLFNEKLFF.